Each of the 20 T cell receptor beta chains below was sequenced from the same sample in a study of neoadjuvant anti-PD-1 for oral cavity cancer. Libraries were prepared by immunoSEQ multiplex PCR; TCRdb keeps only in-frame clonotypes and omits some of them. Seen here are 70,000 to 95,000 clones, approximately 80% observed once, and the top ten hold around 3%. Sequenced here: PBMCs, sampled before nivolumab (anti-PD-1) treatment. These receptor sequences come from a person aged 35 to 85 with oral cavity squamous cell carcinoma.

V is TRBV5-1 and J is TRBJ2-3, with TRBD2 matching over 15 bases. The CDR3 is 16 residues long. V was clipped by 5 bases and J by 3 bases; unmatched bases: 4. CDR1 is SGHRS and CDR2 is YFSETQ in the germline V gene. CDR3 region: CASRSGTSGRTDTQYF. CDR3 nucleotides: TGCGCCAGCAGATCCGGGACTAGCGGGAGGACAGATACGCAGTATTTT.

This chain's CDR3 is CASSLTPNTEAFF. The CDR3 DNA follows: TGTGCCAGCAGCTTAACCCCGAACACTGAAGCTTTCTTT. The V call is TRBV7-2, the J call TRBJ1-1; D remains ambiguous. The CDR3 consists of 13 residues. V lost 2 bases, J lost 1 base, and 5 bases lay in between. CDR1 is SGHTA, CDR2 FQGNSA, per germline.

In DNA, the CDR3 is TGTGCCAGCAGCTTAAGTCCGACAGGTGGCAATCAGCCCCAGCATTTT. The encoded protein is CASSLSPTGGNQPQHF. The chain is built from TRBV7-8 and TRBJ1-5, with D perhaps TRBD1 (6 bases). The V gene's germline CDR1 is SGHVS and CDR2 FQNEAQ. The CDR3 spans 16 residues. With 2 bases removed from V and 2 bases from J, the gap between germline ends came to 13 bases.

The V call is TRBV15, the J call TRBJ2-7; 11 bases are shared with TRBD2. The length of the CDR3 is 16 residues. The trim removed 0 bases at V and 5 bases at J, leaving 6 bases unmatched. CDR1 and CDR2 (germline): LNHNV, YYDKDF (reference sequence). Here the CDR3 DNA reads TGTGCCACCAGCAGAGATCCTAGCGGGAGGAGAAACGAGCAGTACTTC. It encodes CATSRDPSGRRNEQYF. The full variable domain, with the rest looked up from reference TRBV15 and TRBJ2-7, is DAMVIQNPRYQVTQFGKPVTLSCSQTLNHNVMYWYQQKSSQAPKLLFHYYDKDFNNEADTPDNFQSRRPNTSFCFLDIRSPGLGDTAMYLCATSRDPSGRRNEQYFGPGTRLTVT.

The chain uses TRBV5-1 and TRBJ2-3, with 10 bases lining up with TRBD1. This CDR3 spans 15 amino acids. V lost 7 bases to trimming and J lost 2 bases; unmatched junction nucleotides: 7. Germline V CDR1 and CDR2: SGHRS, YFSETQ. CDR3 nucleotides: TGCGCCAGCGGGACTGGACAGGGGGACACAGATACGCAGTATTTT. Translated, it gives CASGTGQGDTDTQYF.

This chain joins TRBV7-8 and TRBJ2-7; unclear D gene. This CDR3 has 13 residues. V was pared by 0 bases and J by 2 bases, with 5 bases between. CDR1 SGHVS and CDR2 FQNEAQ come from the germline V gene. As DNA, the CDR3 is TGTGCCAGCAGCTTAGCCAGGACCTACGAGCAGTACTTC. Translating it yields CASSLARTYEQYF. The variable domain in full, with the rest retrieved from reference TRBV7-8 and TRBJ2-7, is GAGVSQSPRYKVAKRGQDVALRCDPISGHVSLFWYQQALGQGPEFLTYFQNEAQLDKSGLPSDRFFAERPEGSVSTLKIQRTQQEDSAVYLCASSLARTYEQYFGPGTRLTVT.

The gene calls are TRBV2 and TRBJ2-5; perhaps TRBD1 as D (6 bases). This CDR3 contains 12 residues. The V gene lost 3 bases and the J gene lost 5 bases, with 7 bases spanning the gap. CDR1 and CDR2 (germline): SNHLY, FYNNEI. The CDR3 here is CASSDRGETQYF. The DNA for the CDR3 is TGTGCCAGCAGTGACAGGGGCGAGACCCAGTACTTC.

This chain joins TRBV10-3 and TRBJ2-2; 7 nucleotides align to TRBD2. Germline CDR1 reads ENHRY; CDR2 reads SYGVKD. J lost 1 base, V lost 11 bases, and 7 bases had no gene match. This CDR3 contains 14 residues. The CDR3 region has the DNA TGTGCCGTGGACTCGGGGGGGAACACCGGGGAGCTGTTTTTT. Its translation is CAVDSGGNTGELFF.

This chain's CDR3 is CASRVGQDFGKLFF. Written as DNA, the CDR3 is TGTGCCAGCAGGGTGGGACAGGATTTTGGAAAACTGTTTTTT. The chain joins TRBV28 to TRBJ1-4, with 8 nucleotides matching TRBD1. CDR3 length: 14 residues. Germline V gene data show CDR1 as MDHEN and CDR2 as SYDVKM. V lost 6 bases to trimming and J lost 10 bases; unmatched junction nucleotides: 10.

This clone was found once. J is TRBJ1-2 and V is TRBV10-2; a weak D match, TRBD1 (6 bases). Germline CDR1 WSHSY, CDR2 SAAADI. V gave up 7 bases and J gave up 2 bases, with 20 bases separating them. The CDR3 runs 16 residues. This CDR3 is CASKGEARAPNYGYTF. The CDR3 coding sequence is TGCGCCAGCAAGGGGGAGGCCCGCGCCCCCAACTATGGCTACACCTTC.

V usage is TRBV14 and J usage is TRBJ1-2, with D perhaps matching TRBD1 (5 bases). The CDR3 sequence is 16 residues long. Germline CDR1 is SGHDN and CDR2 is FVKESK. V gave up 6 bases and J gave up 8 bases, with 25 bases separating them. The CDR3 here is CASRITTGGHARGYTF. The CDR3 DNA reads as TGTGCCAGCAGAATAACTACAGGAGGGCATGCCCGCGGCTACACCTTC.

This clone was detected only a few times. J is TRBJ2-1 and V is TRBV2; unclear D gene. Germline V gene data show CDR1 as SNHLY and CDR2 as FYNNEI. The CDR3 extends over 15 amino acids. V was clipped by 1 base and J by 6 bases, with 13 bases between them. CDR3 amino acids: CASSEGEPRTNEQFF. The CDR3 DNA reads TGTGCCAGCAGTGAAGGGGAACCGCGGACCAATGAGCAGTTCTTC.

The chain combines TRBV10-1 with TRBJ2-7; no clear D. This CDR3 is built from 12 residues. Between the trimmed V and J ends, which lost 6 bases and 6 bases, there was a span of 12 bases. CDR1 and CDR2 from the germline V gene are WNHNN and SYGVQD (reference sequence). CDR3 bases: TGCGCCAGCAGCCCCGACCGGTTCGAGCAGTACTTC. Its protein is CASSPDRFEQYF.

The rearrangement uses TRBV14 and TRBJ2-7, with D unresolved. V was cut by 8 bases and J by 5 bases, with 13 bases left in between. The CDR3 extends over 12 amino acids. The germline CDR1 and CDR2 sequences are SGHDN and FVKESK. CDR3 in amino acids: CASARIPHEQYF. The CDR3 coding sequence is TGTGCCAGCGCGCGGATCCCCCACGAGCAGTACTTC.

The chain is built from TRBV11-2 and TRBJ2-7; 9 bases map to TRBD1. The germline gives CDR1 SGHAT, CDR2 FQNNGV. CDR3 length: 15 residues. V gave up 3 bases and J gave up 1 base; unmatched junction bases: 4. CDR3 loop: CASSFGTGPSYEQYF. Here the CDR3 DNA reads TGTGCCAGCAGCTTCGGGACAGGGCCTTCCTACGAGCAGTACTTC.

The rearrangement joins TRBV10-2 to TRBJ1-1; D possibly corresponds to TRBD1 (6 bases). This CDR3 comprises 14 residues. CDR1 is WSHSY and CDR2 is SAAADI in the germline V gene. V was cut by 0 bases and J by 11 bases, with 16 bases left in between. Here the CDR3 DNA reads TGCGCCAGCAGTGAGTCGGGTGCGGGGGCGCAGGCTTTCTTT. This encodes CASSESGAGAQAFF.

The rearrangement links TRBV6-1 to TRBJ1-5; D is possibly TRBD1 (5 bases). The CDR3 has 14 amino acids. Germline assignment: CDR1 MNHNS and CDR2 SASEGT. The germline V and J ends were trimmed by 6 bases and 3 bases, with 12 bases remaining between them. CDR3 nucleotide sequence: TGTGCCAGCAGCAAAGGGGAGTTCAATCAGCCCCAGCATTTT. It is translated as CASSKGEFNQPQHF.

The genes are TRBV19 and TRBJ1-1; D is perhaps TRBD1 (6 bases). The ends were cut back, 0 bases at V and 5 bases at J, with 10 bases in the middle. CDR1 and CDR2 from the germline V gene are LNHDA and SQIVND (reference sequence). This CDR3 is built from 14 residues. The CDR3 is CASSIEQGGTEAFF. CDR3 DNA: TGTGCCAGTAGTATAGAACAGGGTGGAACTGAAGCTTTCTTT.

V and J are TRBV4-1 and TRBJ2-2; 10 bases match TRBD2. V was clipped by 0 bases and J by 7 bases; unmatched bases: 5. Looked up from germline, CDR1 is MGHRA and CDR2 is YSYEKL. There are 16 residues in the CDR3. The CDR3 region is CASSQEGLAGVGELFF. The CDR3 nucleotides read TGCGCCAGCAGCCAAGAAGGCCTAGCGGGAGTCGGGGAGCTGTTTTTT.

This clone appeared a few times. The chain uses TRBV7-9 and TRBJ2-2; D may correspond to TRBD1 or TRBD2 (6 bases each). Germline V gene sequence: CDR1 SEHNR, CDR2 FQNEAQ (reference sequence). This CDR3 is 15 amino acids long. The V end lost 5 bases, the J end lost 6 bases, and 16 bases lay between the germline ends. CDR3 residues: CASSLYLEGAGELFF. The CDR3 nucleotides read TGTGCCAGCAGCCTTTACCTGGAGGGGGCCGGGGAGCTGTTTTTT. Filled out from reference TRBV7-9 and TRBJ2-2, the complete variable domain reads DTGVSQNPRHKITKRGQNVTFRCDPISEHNRLYWYRQTLGQGPEFLTYFQNEAQLEKSRLLSDRFSAERPKGSFSTLEIQRTEQGDSAMYLCASSLYLEGAGELFFGEGSRLTVL.